Sequencing of this T cell receptor beta chain was carried out in a study of blood T cells in healthy people across ages. Worth noting for this clonotype: The antigen is undetermined.

This CDR3 spans 12 amino acids. CDR1 SSHAT and CDR2 FNYEAQ come from the germline V gene (reference sequence). V shed 11 bases and J shed 8 bases, with 16 bases lying between them. Study results and limitations: PBMCs went unsorted, and a conclusive naive versus antigen-experienced comparison was therefore prevented. Shifts in expanded clonotypes may have been confounded by donor CMV status, which was unknown.

Through a sample-barcoded 5' primer and a J-beta primer mix, a second PCR was run for roughly 7 to 11 cycles. TCRdb used MiXCR to reprocess the 5' RACE reads, holding one entry per CDR3 protein. The sample shows roughly 1,500,000 distinct CDR3 sequences, roughly 30% of them seen only once. The origin of this receptor is a woman younger than 45 in good health. Sequenced material: blood. This chain uses TRBV7-7 with TRBJ2-1; D may match TRBD1 or TRBD2 (7 bases each). In DNA form, the CDR3 reads TGTGCCGTGGGGAGGGACAGCCATGAGCAGTTCTTC. Translated, it gives CAVGRDSHEQFF.